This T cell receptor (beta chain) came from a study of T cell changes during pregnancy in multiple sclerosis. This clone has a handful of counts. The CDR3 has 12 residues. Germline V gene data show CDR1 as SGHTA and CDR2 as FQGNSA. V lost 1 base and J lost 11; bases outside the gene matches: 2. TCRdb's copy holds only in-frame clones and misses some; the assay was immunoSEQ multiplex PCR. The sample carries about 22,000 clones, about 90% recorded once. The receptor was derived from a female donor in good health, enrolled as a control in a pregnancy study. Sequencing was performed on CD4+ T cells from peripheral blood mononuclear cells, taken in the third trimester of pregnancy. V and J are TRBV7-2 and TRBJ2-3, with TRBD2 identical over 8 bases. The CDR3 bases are TGTGCCAGCAGCTTAGTAGCGGGATTGCAGTATTTT. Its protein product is CASSLVAGLQYF.